This T cell receptor beta chain was profiled in a study of shared clonotypes between healthy human individuals. Across the whole study: In total, the donors were a couple of women and a few men aged 18 to 49.

Execution of the assay was at deep level. Assay: immunoSEQ multiplex PCR; the TCRdb copy retains only in-frame clones and omits some. Of roughly 500,000 clones listed, about four fifths are singletons. The sequence came from a woman between 40 and 55 years old in good health. Some clones in this sample may be carry-over from other donors' samples. Sequencing input: PBMCs.

Here the CDR3 reads CAISAGEPYRNEQFF. The CDR3 DNA sequence: TGTGCCATCAGTGCCGGGGAGCCCTACCGGAATGAGCAGTTCTTC. The chain recombines TRBV10-3 with TRBJ2-1, with D possibly TRBD2 on 5 matching bases. The CDR3 consists of 15 residues. The germline V gene encodes CDR1 ENHRY and CDR2 SYGVKD. V was shortened by 4 bases and J by 7 bases, with 17 bases between the two germline ends.